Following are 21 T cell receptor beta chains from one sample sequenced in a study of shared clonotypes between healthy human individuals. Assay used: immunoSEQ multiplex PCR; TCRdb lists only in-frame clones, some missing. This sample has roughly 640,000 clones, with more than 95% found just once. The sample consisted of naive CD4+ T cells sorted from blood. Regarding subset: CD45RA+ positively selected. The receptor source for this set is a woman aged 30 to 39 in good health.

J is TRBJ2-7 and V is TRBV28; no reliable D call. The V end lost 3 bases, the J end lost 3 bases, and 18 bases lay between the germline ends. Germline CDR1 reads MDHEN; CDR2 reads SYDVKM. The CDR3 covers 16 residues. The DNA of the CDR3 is TGTGCCAGCAGTTTTCGGCGAACCAAAATCGACTACGAGCAGTACTTC. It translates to CASSFRRTKIDYEQYF.

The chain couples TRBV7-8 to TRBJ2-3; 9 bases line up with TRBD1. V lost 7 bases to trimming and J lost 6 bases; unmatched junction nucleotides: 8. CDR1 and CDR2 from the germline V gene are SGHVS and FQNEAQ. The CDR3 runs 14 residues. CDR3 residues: CASNKQGAWDTQYF. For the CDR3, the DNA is TGTGCCAGCAACAAACAGGGGGCATGGGATACGCAGTATTTT.

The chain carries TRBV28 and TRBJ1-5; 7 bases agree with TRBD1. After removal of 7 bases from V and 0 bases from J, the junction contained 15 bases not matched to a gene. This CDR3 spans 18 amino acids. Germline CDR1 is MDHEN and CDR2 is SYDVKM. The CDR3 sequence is CASTPGDRRRYSNQPQHF. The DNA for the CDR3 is TGTGCCAGCACCCCTGGGGACAGAAGACGATATAGCAATCAGCCCCAGCATTTT.

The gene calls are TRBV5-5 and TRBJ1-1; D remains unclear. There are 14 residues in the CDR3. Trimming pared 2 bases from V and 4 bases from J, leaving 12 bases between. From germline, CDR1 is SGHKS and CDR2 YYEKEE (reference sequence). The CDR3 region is CASSFRPYGTEAFF. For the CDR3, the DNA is TGTGCCAGCAGCTTTCGGCCATACGGCACTGAAGCTTTCTTT.

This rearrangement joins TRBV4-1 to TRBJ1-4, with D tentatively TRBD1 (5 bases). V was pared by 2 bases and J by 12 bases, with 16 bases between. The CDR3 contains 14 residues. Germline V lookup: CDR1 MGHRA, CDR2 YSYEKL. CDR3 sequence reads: CASSQLQGRRQLFF. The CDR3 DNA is TGCGCCAGCAGCCAACTCCAGGGCCGCCGGCAACTGTTTTTT.

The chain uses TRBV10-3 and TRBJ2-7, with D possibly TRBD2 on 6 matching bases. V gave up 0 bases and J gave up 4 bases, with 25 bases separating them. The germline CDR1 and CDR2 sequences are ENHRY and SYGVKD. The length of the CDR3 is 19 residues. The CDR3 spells CAISESQGFGGPRGYEQYF. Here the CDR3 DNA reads TGTGCCATCAGTGAGTCCCAGGGCTTCGGCGGACCACGGGGGTACGAGCAGTACTTC.

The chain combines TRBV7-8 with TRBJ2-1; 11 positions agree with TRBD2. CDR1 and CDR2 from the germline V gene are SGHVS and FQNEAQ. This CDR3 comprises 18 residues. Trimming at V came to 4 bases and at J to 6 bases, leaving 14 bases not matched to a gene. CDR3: CASSSLTGLAGGGNEQFF. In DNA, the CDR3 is TGTGCCAGCAGCTCCCTGACCGGGCTAGCGGGAGGAGGCAATGAGCAGTTCTTC. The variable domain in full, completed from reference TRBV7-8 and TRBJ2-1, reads GAGVSQSPRYKVAKRGQDVALRCDPISGHVSLFWYQQALGQGPEFLTYFQNEAQLDKSGLPSDRFFAERPEGSVSTLKIQRTQQEDSAVYLCASSSLTGLAGGGNEQFFGPGTRLTVL.

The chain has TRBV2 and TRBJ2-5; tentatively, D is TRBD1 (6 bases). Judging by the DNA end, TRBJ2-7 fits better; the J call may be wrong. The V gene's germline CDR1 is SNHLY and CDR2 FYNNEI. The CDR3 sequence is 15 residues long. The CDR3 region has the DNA TGTGCCAGCACATCCTCGGACAGCTATAATTACGAGCAGTACTTC. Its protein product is CASTSSDSYNYEQYF.

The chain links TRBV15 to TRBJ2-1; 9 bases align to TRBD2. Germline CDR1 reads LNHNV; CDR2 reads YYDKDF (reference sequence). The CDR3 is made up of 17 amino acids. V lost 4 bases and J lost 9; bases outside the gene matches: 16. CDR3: CATSILSGTSRLTEQFF. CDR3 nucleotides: TGTGCCACCAGCATTCTATCCGGGACTAGCCGGCTCACTGAGCAGTTCTTC.

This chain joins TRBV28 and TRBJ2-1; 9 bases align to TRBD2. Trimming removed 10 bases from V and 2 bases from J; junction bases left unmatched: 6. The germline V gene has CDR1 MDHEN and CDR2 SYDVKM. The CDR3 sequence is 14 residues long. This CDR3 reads CATVASGTYNEQFF. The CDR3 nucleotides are TGTGCCACCGTCGCTAGCGGGACCTACAATGAGCAGTTCTTC. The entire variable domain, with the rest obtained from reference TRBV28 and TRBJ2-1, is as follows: DVKVTQSSRYLVKRTGEKVFLECVQDMDHENMFWYRQDPGLGLRLIYFSYDVKMKEKGDIPEGYSVSREKKERFSLILESASTNQTSMYLCATVASGTYNEQFFGPGTRLTVL.

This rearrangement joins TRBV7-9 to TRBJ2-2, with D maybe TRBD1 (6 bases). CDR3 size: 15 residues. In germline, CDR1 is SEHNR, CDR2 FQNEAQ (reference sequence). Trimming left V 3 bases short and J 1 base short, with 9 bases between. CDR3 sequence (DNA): TGTGCCAGCAGCTTCGGACAGAGGAACACCGGGGAGCTGTTTTTT. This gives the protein CASSFGQRNTGELFF.

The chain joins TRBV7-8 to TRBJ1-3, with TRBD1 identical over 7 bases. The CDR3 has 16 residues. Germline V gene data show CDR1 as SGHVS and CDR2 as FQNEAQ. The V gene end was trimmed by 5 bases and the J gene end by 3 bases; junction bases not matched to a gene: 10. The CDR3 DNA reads TGTGCCAGCAGCCCACCCCCCTGGGACAGTGGAAACACCATATATTTT. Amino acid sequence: CASSPPPWDSGNTIYF.

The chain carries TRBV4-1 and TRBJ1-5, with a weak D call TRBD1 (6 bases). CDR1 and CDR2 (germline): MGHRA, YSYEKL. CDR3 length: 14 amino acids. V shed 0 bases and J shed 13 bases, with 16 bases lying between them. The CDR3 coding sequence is TGCGCCAGCAGCCAAGATGCAGGGGACCGCCGGCAGCATTTT. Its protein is CASSQDAGDRRQHF.

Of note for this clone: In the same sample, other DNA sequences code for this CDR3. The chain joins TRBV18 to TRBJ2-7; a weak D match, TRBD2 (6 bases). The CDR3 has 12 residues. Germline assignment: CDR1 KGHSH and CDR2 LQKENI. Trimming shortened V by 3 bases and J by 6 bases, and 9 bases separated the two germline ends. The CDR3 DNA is TGTGCCAGCTCACCGGGAGGACCCGAGCAGTACTTC. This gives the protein CASSPGGPEQYF.

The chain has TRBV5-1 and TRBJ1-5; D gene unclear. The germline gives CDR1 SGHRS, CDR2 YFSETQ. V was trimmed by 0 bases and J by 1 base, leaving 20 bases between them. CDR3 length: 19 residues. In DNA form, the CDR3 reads TGCGCCAGCAGCTTGGTCGTTTGGGGTAAGTCCGTAAGCAATCAGCCCCAGCATTTT. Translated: CASSLVVWGKSVSNQPQHF.

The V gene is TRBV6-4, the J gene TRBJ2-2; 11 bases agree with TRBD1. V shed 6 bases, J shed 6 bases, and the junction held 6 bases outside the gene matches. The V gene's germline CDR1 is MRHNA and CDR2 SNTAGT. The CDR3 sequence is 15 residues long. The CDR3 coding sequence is TGTGCCAGCAGACCGGGACAGGGGGTTTCCGGGGAGCTGTTTTTT. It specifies CASRPGQGVSGELFF.

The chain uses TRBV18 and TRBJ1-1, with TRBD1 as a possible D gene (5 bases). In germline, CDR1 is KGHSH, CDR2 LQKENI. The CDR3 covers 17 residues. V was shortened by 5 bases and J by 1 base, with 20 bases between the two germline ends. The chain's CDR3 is CASSLYLARETNTEAFF. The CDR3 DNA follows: TGTGCCAGCTCATTGTACTTAGCCAGGGAAACGAACACTGAAGCTTTCTTT.

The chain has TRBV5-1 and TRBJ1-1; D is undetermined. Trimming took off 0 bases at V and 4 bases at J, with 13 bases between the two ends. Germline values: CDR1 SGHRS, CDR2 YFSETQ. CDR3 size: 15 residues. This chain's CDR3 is CASSLGVGLGTEAFF. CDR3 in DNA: TGCGCCAGCAGCTTGGGGGTGGGCTTGGGCACTGAAGCTTTCTTT.

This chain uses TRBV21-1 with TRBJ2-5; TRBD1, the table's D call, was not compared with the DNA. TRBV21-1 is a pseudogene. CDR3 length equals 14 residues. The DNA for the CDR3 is TGTGCCAGCAGCAAAGTGGGACAGCAAGAGACCCAGTACTTC. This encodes CASSKVGQQETQYF.

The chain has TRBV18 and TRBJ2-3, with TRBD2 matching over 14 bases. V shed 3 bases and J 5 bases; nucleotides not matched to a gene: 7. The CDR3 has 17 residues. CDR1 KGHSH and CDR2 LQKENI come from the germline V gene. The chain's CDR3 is CASSPLGLAGAGDTQYF. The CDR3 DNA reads TGTGCCAGCTCACCCCTGGGACTAGCGGGAGCAGGAGATACGCAGTATTTT.

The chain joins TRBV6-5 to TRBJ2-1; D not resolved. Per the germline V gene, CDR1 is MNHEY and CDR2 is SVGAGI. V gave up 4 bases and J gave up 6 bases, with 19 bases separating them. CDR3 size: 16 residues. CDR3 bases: TGTGCCAGCAGTTCTCGCAGGCCCCCCTTGCCCAATGAGCAGTTCTTC. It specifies CASSSRRPPLPNEQFF.